This TCR beta chain was sequenced during a study of CXCR3-negative and CXCR3-positive naive CD8 T cells. Study-level information: Cumulative TRB read yield was about 140 million, averaging about 1.5 +/- 0.3 million per library. General study findings and limits: Researchers reported similar TRBV-TRBJ usage in naive CXCR3-negative and CXCR3-positive cells, though memory differed.

This CDR3 is 15 amino acids long. Naive cells were sorted as CD45RO-, CCR7+, CD27+ and CD95-. With UMI labels, 5' RACE was used to prepare the TRB cDNA libraries. Reprocessing the 5' RACE reads, TCRdb reports a single entry for every CDR3 protein and omits DNA. The table lists roughly 89,000 distinct CDR3 sequences. As concerns this clonotype: Antigen unknown.

This receptor was obtained from a human donor in good health. Some clones in this sample may be carry-over from other donors' samples. This chain uses TRBV21-1 with TRBJ2-1; TCRdb selects TRBD2, and the lack of DNA leaves this call unchecked. TRBV21-1 is a pseudogene. The sample taken for sequencing was naive CXCR3- CD8+ T cells from blood. Described subset: CD45RO-CCR7+CD27+CD95- naive CD8+ T cells lacking CXCR3 (TNR3-). CDR3 in amino acids: CASSNNAGPYNEQFF.